These T cell receptor beta chains were read from a single sample in a study of regulatory and conventional T cells in RAG deficiency. Data came from immunoSEQ multiplex PCR; TCRdb stores just in-frame clones and leaves some out. Of some 30,000 clones listed, approximately 89% are singletons. A further study also used this sample, focusing on regulatory T cells.

The sequenced sample consisted of CD8+ T cells sorted from blood. These receptor sequences come from a human donor in good health. Both conserved end residues are part of each CDR3. Fields, in order: D gene, J gene, clone size, V gene, CDR3 DNA, CDR3 protein. D genes are given only for firm matches. Where a row states a size, it is once, few, many or the class of an expanded clone; other rows omit it.

TRBD1 | TRBJ1-1 | . | TRBV30 | TGTGCCTACACACAGGGGTTCGCTGAAGCTTTCTTT | CAYTQGFAEAFF
. | TRBJ2-7 | . | TRBV5-1 | TGCGCCAGCAGTCGAGACAGCCTTTCCTACGAGCAGTACTTC | CASSRDSLSYEQYF
. | TRBJ2-3 | . | TRBV9 | TGTGCCAGCACATCCCAGGAGGGGGGCCGGCATTTT | CASTSQEGGRHF
TRBD1 | TRBJ1-5 | . | TRBV18 | TGTGCCAGCTCACAGGGACAGGACTTAGGTCAGCCCCAGCATTTT | CASSQGQDLGQPQHF
. | TRBJ2-7 | . | TRBV7-8 | TGTGCCAGCAGGACCTACGAGCAGTACTTC | CASRTYEQYF
TRBD2 | TRBJ2-7 | . | TRBV11-2 | TGTGCCAGCAGCCCGCAAGCGGGAGGAACCTACGAGCAGTACTTC | CASSPQAGGTYEQYF
. | TRBJ2-7 | . | TRBV6-1 | TGTGCCAGCACCAGAAATTACGAGCAGTACTTC | CASTRNYEQYF
TRBD2 | TRBJ2-3 | . | TRBV14 | TGTGCCAGCAGCCAAGGGACTAGCGGGAGGGGCAGCACAGATACGCAGTATTTT | CASSQGTSGRGSTDTQYF
. | TRBJ2-3 | . | TRBV4-1 | TGCGCCAGCAGCCGAAGAGGGGATGGAGGGGATACGCAGTATTTT | CASSRRGDGGDTQYF
. | TRBJ2-1 | . | TRBV2 | TGTGCCAGCAGTGAATGGAGACTAGAGAGCGTTGAGCAGTTCTTC | CASSEWRLESVEQFF
. | TRBJ1-4 | . | TRBV2 | TGTGCCAGCAAGGGACGAACTAATGAAAAACTGTTTTTT | CASKGRTNEKLFF
TRBD2 | TRBJ2-7 | . | TRBV9 | TGTGCCAGCAGCGTAGAGGGTGGCGGGGGGCCCTTTACTACCTACGAGCAGTACTTC | CASSVEGGGGPFTTYEQYF
. | TRBJ1-2 | once | TRBV9 | TGTGCCAGCAGCGGACCTACCGGGCCCTGCTTC | CASSGPTGPCF
. | TRBJ1-4 | . | TRBV19 | TGTGCCAGTAGTATAGATCGAGAAAAACTGTTTTTT | CASSIDREKLFF
TRBD2 | TRBJ2-7 | . | TRBV14 | TGTGCCAGCAGCCGAGTTAGCGGGGGGTTCTTTTACGAGCAGTACTTC | CASSRVSGGFFYEQYF
. | TRBJ2-3 | . | TRBV5-1 | TGCGCCAGCAGCCGCGGCGGTACGGTCTTGGATACGCAGTATTTT | CASSRGGTVLDTQYF
TRBD2 | TRBJ2-1 | . | TRBV15 | TGTGCCACCAGCAGAGATTTAGCGGGAGGTTCCGATGAGCAGTTCTTC | CATSRDLAGGSDEQFF
. | TRBJ1-2 | . | TRBV5-1 | TGCGCCAGCAGCTGGGGGGGTTTAGACTATGGCTACACCTTC | CASSWGGLDYGYTF
. | TRBJ2-1 | . | TRBV4-1 | TGCGCCAGCAGCCCCGATGACACAAACTCCTACAATGAGCAGTTCTTC | CASSPDDTNSYNEQFF
. | TRBJ1-3 | . | TRBV5-4 | TGTGCCAGCAGCTTGGGACAGGACTTGACTGGAAACACCATATATTTT | CASSLGQDLTGNTIYF
. | TRBJ2-1 | . | TRBV25-1 | TGTGCCAGCAGTGAAAAGTGGAATGAGCAGTTCTTC | CASSEKWNEQFF
TRBD1 | TRBJ2-2 | . | TRBV7-8 | TGTGCCAGCAGCCCCTACAGGGGTCTGGGCACCGGGGAGCTGTTTTTT | CASSPYRGLGTGELFF
. | TRBJ2-7 | . | TRBV2 | TGTGCCAGCAGTGAAGGTTGGGGGGCCCACACCTACGAGCAGTACTTC | CASSEGWGAHTYEQYF
. | TRBJ1-3 | few | TRBV19 | TGTGCCAGTAGATTAACAGGGTTTGGAAACACCATATATTTT | CASRLTGFGNTIYF
. | TRBJ1-4 | once | TRBV5-6 | TGTGCCAGCAGCCCCCCCCTTGACTTTTTGGATGAAAAACTGTTTTTT | CASSPPLDFLDEKLFF
. | TRBJ2-7 | . | TRBV27 | TGTGCCAGCAGTTTATATAGCGGAGAGACCTACGAGCAGTACTTC | CASSLYSGETYEQYF
. | TRBJ1-3 | few | TRBV7-9 | TGTGCCACTGAGTCGGGTGAGAACTCTGGAAACACCATATATTTT | CATESGENSGNTIYF